What follows is one TCR beta chain and its context. Antigen unknown. Time point indicated: week 5, during vaccination. Each vaccine dose was 300 ug of mutant IDH1 20-mer peptide, with topical imiquimod. Clones were read by immunoSEQ multiplex PCR, and TCRdb kept only the in-frame ones, dropping some. Found here are tens of thousands of clones, roughly 91% of them singletons; the top ten hold under 0.6%. This specimen comes from a study of a mutant IDH1 vaccine in newly diagnosed glioma. Study-level information: The patients were given eight vaccinations, one each in weeks 1, 3, 5, 7, 11, 15, 19 and 23.

CDR3 length equals 16 residues. Germline V CDR1 and CDR2: SGHRS, YFSETQ. The ends lost 3 bases at V and 5 bases at J; junction bases unmatched: 8. The chain links TRBV5-1 to TRBJ1-4, with 9 nucleotides matching TRBD1. The sequence was collected from a woman in her forties or fifties with glioma. The sample consisted of PBMCs, taken from a glioma patient whose treatment included an IDH1 peptide vaccine. The CDR3 sequence: CASSWGQGGSNEKLFF. CDR3 sequence (DNA): TGCGCCAGCAGCTGGGGACAGGGAGGGAGCAATGAAAAACTGTTTTTT.